This T cell receptor (beta chain) is drawn from a study of blood T cell repertoires in COVID-19. Clones were sequenced by immunoSEQ multiplex PCR, and TCRdb holds only the in-frame ones, with some missing. Of about 300,000 clones listed, about 91% are singletons. The J segment lost 3 bases and the V segment lost 6 bases, leaving 4 bases of the junction unmatched. In germline, CDR1 is WNHNN, CDR2 SYGVQD (reference sequence). The CDR3 totals 14 residues. This TCR was sampled from a woman in her 30s who had recovered from COVID-19. The sample taken for sequencing was peripheral blood. This chain links TRBV10-1 with TRBJ1-5; TRBD1 matches at 8 bases. The CDR3 here is CASRKTGDNQPQHF. In DNA, the CDR3 is TGCGCCAGCAGGAAGACAGGGGACAATCAGCCCCAGCATTTT.